The 8 T cell receptor beta chains in this list originate from one sample, sequenced in a study of low-dose radiotherapy and immunotherapy resistance in tumors. First-strand cDNA used TRAV- and TRBV-specific primers, covering alpha and beta chains. The authors ran around 22 PCR cycles to amplify TCRs with a constant-region primer and V-primer adapter. Each CDR3 protein gets one entry after TCRdb re-called the reads with MiXCR. Among approximately 46,000 distinct CDR3 sequences listed, 20% to 30% were seen once. As to time point: after trial treatment. The treatment was: LDRT plus nivolumab, ipilimumab, low-dose cyclophosphamide and aspirin (RACIN trial). The sample in question was PBMCs, obtained after low-dose radiotherapy plus immunotherapy. Every receptor here comes from a male donor with prostate cancer.

This clonotype was counted at least ten times. J is TRBJ2-1 and V is TRBV4-1; TRBD2 is a possible D gene (6 bases). In germline, CDR1 is MGHRA, CDR2 YSYEKL. The CDR3 totals 13 residues. Trimming removed 4 bases from V and 8 bases from J, with 12 bases in between. In nucleotides, the CDR3 is TGCGCCAGCAGCCCCTACCCGGGAGATGAGCAGTTCTTC. Translating gives CASSPYPGDEQFF.

There are many counts of this clonotype. This chain uses TRBV30 with TRBJ1-2, with D possibly TRBD1 on 5 matching bases. Germline assignment: CDR1 GTSNPN and CDR2 SVGIG (reference sequence). This CDR3 region has 13 residues. Trimming removed 0 bases from V and 7 bases from J, with 12 bases in between. CDR3 coding DNA: TGTGCCTGGAGTGTACCCAGGGTCGGTGGCTACACCTTC. Amino acids: CAWSVPRVGGYTF. Supplemented by reference TRBV30 and TRBJ1-2, the full variable domain reads SQTIHQWPATLVQPVGSPLSLECTVEGTSNPNLYWYRQAAGRGLQLLFYSVGIGQISSEVPQNLSASRPQDRQFILSSKKLLLSDSGFYLCAWSVPRVGGYTFGSGTRLTVV.

This clonotype occurred a few times. The rearrangement joins TRBV10-3 to TRBJ2-1, with 8 bases that match TRBD2. The V segment lost 11 bases and the J segment 8 bases; nucleotides outside the gene matches: 8. CDR3 length equals 12 residues. The germline gives CDR1 ENHRY, CDR2 SYGVKD. In DNA form, the CDR3 reads TGTGCCCTCGCCTCGGGACTAGATGAGCAGTTCTTC. It codes for CALASGLDEQFF.

The chain recombines TRBV2 with TRBJ2-5; 8 bases are shared with TRBD2. CDR1 is SNHLY, CDR2 FYNNEI, per germline. The CDR3 extends over 15 amino acids. The J segment lost 1 base and the V segment lost 6 bases, leaving 7 bases of the junction unmatched. CDR3 sequence reads: CASSPGGGIQETQYF. CDR3 in DNA: TGTGCCAGCAGCCCGGGGGGGGGAATCCAAGAGACCCAGTACTTC.

This clonotype was counted at least ten times. The CDR3 protein is CASSLSRGGELFF. CDR3 nucleotide sequence: TGTGCCAGCAGCTTATCCCGGGGCGGGGAGCTGTTTTTT. This chain uses TRBV11-2 with TRBJ2-2, with TRBD2 as a possible D gene (5 bases). The CDR3 has 13 amino acids. Trimming took 2 bases from V and 7 from J, leaving 8 bases between them. From germline, CDR1 is SGHAT and CDR2 FQNNGV.

The V and J genes are TRBV29-1 and TRBJ2-1; D might be TRBD2 (7 bases). V was trimmed by 1 base and J by 0 bases, leaving 13 bases between them. CDR1 and CDR2 (germline): SQVTM, ANQGSEA. The CDR3 extends over 16 amino acids. Here the CDR3 reads CSVEVVGGPSYNEQFF. The CDR3 region has the DNA TGCAGCGTTGAAGTCGTCGGGGGGCCCTCCTACAATGAGCAGTTCTTC.

A word on this clonotype: A read error is possible here, since a much larger clone lies one base away. CDR3 DNA sequence: TGTGCCAGCAGTCCCCATGGGGTCTACGAGCAGTACTTC. It translates to CASSPHGVYEQYF. The chain employs TRBV27 and TRBJ2-7; no clear D. V was trimmed by 5 bases and J by 3 bases, leaving 11 bases between them. The CDR3 extends over 13 amino acids. Per the germline V gene, CDR1 is MNHEY and CDR2 is SMNVEV (reference sequence).

This clonotype has just one count. This likely reflects a read error, since a far larger clone is one base away. The chain employs TRBV27 and TRBJ2-1; tentatively, D is TRBD1 (5 bases). In germline, CDR1 is MNHEY, CDR2 SMNVEV (reference sequence). The V gene lost 6 bases and the J gene lost 10 bases, with 22 bases spanning the gap. CDR3 size: 15 residues. The CDR3 DNA follows: TGTGCCAGCAGGACCCTCAGACAGTTCTCCTACGAGCAGTTCTTC. Its protein product is CASRTLRQFSYEQFF.